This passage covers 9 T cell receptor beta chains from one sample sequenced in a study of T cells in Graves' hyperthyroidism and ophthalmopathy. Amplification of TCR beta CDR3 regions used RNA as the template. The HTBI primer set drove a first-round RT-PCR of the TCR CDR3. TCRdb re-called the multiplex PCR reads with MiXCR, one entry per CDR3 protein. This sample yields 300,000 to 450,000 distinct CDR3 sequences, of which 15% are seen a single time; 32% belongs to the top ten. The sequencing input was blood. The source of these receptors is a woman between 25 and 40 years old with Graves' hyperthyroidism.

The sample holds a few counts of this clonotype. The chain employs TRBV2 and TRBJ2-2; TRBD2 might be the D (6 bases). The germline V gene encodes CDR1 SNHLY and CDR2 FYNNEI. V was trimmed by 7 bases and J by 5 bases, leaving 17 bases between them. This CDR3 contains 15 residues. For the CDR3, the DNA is TGTGCCAGCATGATGTGGATAGGGAGGACCGGGGAGCTGTTTTTT. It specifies CASMMWIGRTGELFF.

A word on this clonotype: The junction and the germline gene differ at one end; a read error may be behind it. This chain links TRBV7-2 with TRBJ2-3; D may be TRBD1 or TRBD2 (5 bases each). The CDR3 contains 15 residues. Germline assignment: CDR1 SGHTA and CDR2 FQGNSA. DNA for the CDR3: TGTGCCGGCAGCTTAGCGAGATGGGGGACAGATACGCAGTATTTT. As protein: CAGSLARWGTDTQYF.

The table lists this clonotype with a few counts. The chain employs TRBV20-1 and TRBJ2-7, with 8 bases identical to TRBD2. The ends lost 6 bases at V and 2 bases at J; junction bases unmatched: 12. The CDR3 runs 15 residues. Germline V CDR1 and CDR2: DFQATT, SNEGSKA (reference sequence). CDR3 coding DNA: TGCAGTGCCACCCCCCCGCTAGCGGGTACCTACGAGCAGTACTTC. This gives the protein CSATPPLAGTYEQYF.

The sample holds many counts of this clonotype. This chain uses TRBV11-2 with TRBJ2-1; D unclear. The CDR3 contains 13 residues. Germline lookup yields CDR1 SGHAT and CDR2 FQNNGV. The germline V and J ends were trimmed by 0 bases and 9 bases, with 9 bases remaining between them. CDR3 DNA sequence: TGTGCCAGCAGCTTAGATCGTGGGGTTGAGCAGTTCTTC. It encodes CASSLDRGVEQFF.

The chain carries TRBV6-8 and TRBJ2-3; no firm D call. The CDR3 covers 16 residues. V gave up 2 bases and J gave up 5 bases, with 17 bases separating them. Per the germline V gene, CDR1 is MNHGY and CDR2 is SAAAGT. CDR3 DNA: TGTGCCAGCAGTTACCCGAGGAACTTACCTGAAGATACGCAGTATTTT. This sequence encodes CASSYPRNLPEDTQYF.

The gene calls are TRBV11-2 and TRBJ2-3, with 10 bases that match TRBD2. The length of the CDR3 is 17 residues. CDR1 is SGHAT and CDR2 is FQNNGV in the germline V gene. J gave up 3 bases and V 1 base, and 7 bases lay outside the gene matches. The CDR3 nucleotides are TGTGCCAGCAGCTTAGGGGCTAGCGGGAGTAGGACAGATACGCAGTATTTT. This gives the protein CASSLGASGSRTDTQYF.

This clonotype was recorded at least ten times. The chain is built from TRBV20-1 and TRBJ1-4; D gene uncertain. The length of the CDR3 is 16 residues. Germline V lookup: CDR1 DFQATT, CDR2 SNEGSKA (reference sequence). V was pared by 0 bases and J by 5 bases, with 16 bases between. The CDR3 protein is CSARDRYWQRNEKLFF. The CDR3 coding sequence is TGCAGTGCTAGAGATCGATACTGGCAGAGAAATGAAAAACTGTTTTTT.

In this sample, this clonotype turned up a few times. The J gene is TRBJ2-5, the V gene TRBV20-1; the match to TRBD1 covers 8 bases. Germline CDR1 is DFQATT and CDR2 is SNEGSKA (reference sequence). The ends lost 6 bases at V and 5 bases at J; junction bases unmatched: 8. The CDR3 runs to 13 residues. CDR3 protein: CSADARGLETQYF. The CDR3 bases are TGCAGTGCAGATGCCAGGGGGCTGGAGACCCAGTACTTC.

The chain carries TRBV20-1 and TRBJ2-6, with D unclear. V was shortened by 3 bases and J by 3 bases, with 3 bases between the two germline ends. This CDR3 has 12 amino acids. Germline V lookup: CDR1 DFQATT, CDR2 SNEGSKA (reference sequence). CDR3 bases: TGCAGTGCTAGTCGTGGGGCCAACGTCCTGACTTTC. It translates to CSASRGANVLTF.